These 17 T cell receptor beta chains were sequenced from one sample in a study of blood T cell repertoires in COVID-19. The method was immunoSEQ multiplex PCR; TCRdb's version includes in-frame clones alone and lacks a portion of them. The sample shows just over 75,000 clones, roughly 84% of them seen only once. The specimen was peripheral blood. These receptors all stem from a man over 45 with acute or convalescent COVID-19.

This clone appeared a single time. The rearrangement uses TRBV30 and TRBJ1-3; 10 bases fit TRBD1. The junction had 4 bases not matched to a gene; V was cut back by 4 bases and J by 4 bases. Germline CDR1 reads GTSNPN; CDR2 reads SVGIG (reference sequence). CDR3 length equals 14 residues. CDR3 DNA sequence: TGTGCCTGGATCGACAGGGGGCACGGAAACACCATATATTTT. Amino acids: CAWIDRGHGNTIYF.

The chain carries TRBV7-9 and TRBJ1-5; no firm D call. Trimming left V 5 bases short and J 0 bases short, with 5 bases between. Germline CDR1 SEHNR, CDR2 FQNEAQ (reference sequence). CDR3 length: 13 residues. CDR3 sequence (DNA): TGTGCCAGCAGCGACTTTAGCAATCAGCCCCAGCATTTT. Its protein is CASSDFSNQPQHF.

The CDR3 sequence: CASSLRGSGGELFF. The CDR3 DNA is TGTGCCAGCAGCTTGCGCGGATCTGGCGGGGAGCTGTTTTTT. The chain combines TRBV7-9 with TRBJ2-2, with D unresolved. Trimming removed 3 bases at V and 7 bases at J, with 12 bases between. In germline, CDR1 is SEHNR, CDR2 FQNEAQ (reference sequence). The CDR3 is made up of 14 amino acids.

V gene TRBV5-8 combines with J gene TRBJ2-1; TRBD2 aligns across 15 bases. The V gene's germline CDR1 is SGHTS and CDR2 YDEGEE. This CDR3 has 16 amino acids. Unmatched junction bases numbered 7, after V lost 4 bases and J lost 8 bases. The CDR3 DNA is TGTGCCAGCAGCCCGGGGACTAGCGGGAGGCTCTATGAGCAGTTCTTC. Residues: CASSPGTSGRLYEQFF.

The chain is built from TRBV7-2 and TRBJ2-1, with 7 bases lining up with TRBD2. Germline V gene sequence: CDR1 SGHTA, CDR2 FQGNSA. CDR3 size: 15 residues. Unmatched junction bases numbered 11, after V lost 6 bases and J lost 6 bases. CDR3 in amino acids: CASRFSGLRANEQFF. The CDR3 DNA follows: TGTGCCAGCAGATTTAGCGGGTTGAGGGCCAATGAGCAGTTCTTC.

V is TRBV5-6 and J is TRBJ2-1; 14 bases agree with TRBD2. Germline CDR1 reads SGHDT; CDR2 reads YYEEEE. Trimming removed 4 bases from V and 10 bases from J; junction bases left unmatched: 4. The CDR3 extends over 14 amino acids. The CDR3 DNA reads as TGTGCCAGCAGCCGACTAGCGGGAGGGTCCGAGCAGTTCTTC. Amino acids: CASSRLAGGSEQFF.

The chain is built from TRBV2 and TRBJ2-7; the match to TRBD1 covers 7 bases. Per the germline V gene, CDR1 is SNHLY and CDR2 is FYNNEI. Trimming removed 3 bases from V and 0 bases from J; junction bases left unmatched: 8. The CDR3 consists of 16 residues. CDR3 amino acids: CASSEGQIHLSYEQYF. CDR3 DNA: TGTGCCAGCAGTGAGGGACAGATCCACCTCTCCTACGAGCAGTACTTC. The full variable domain, with the rest looked up from reference TRBV2 and TRBJ2-7, is EPEVTQTPSHQVTQMGQEVILRCVPISNHLYFYWYRQILGQKVEFLVSFYNNEISEKSEIFDDQFSVERPDGSNFTLKIRSTKLEDSAMYFCASSEGQIHLSYEQYFGPGTRLTVT.

The chain has TRBV7-3 and TRBJ2-1, with 7 bases that match TRBD1. The germline gives CDR1 SGHTA, CDR2 FQGTGA. The CDR3 runs to 15 residues. The J segment lost 1 base and the V segment lost 5 bases, leaving 5 bases of the junction unmatched. For the CDR3, the DNA is TGTGCCAGCAGCCCCCGACAGGGATCCTACAATGAGCAGTTCTTC. Amino acids: CASSPRQGSYNEQFF. The variable domain in full, completed from reference TRBV7-3 and TRBJ2-1, reads GAGVSQTPSNKVTEKGKYVELRCDPISGHTALYWYRQSLGQGPEFLIYFQGTGAADDSGLPNDRFFAVRPEGSVSTLKIQRTERGDSAVYLCASSPRQGSYNEQFFGPGTRLTVL.

Here the CDR3 reads CASRVGGQNTEAFF. In DNA form, the CDR3 reads TGTGCCAGCAGGGTAGGGGGACAGAACACTGAAGCTTTCTTT. The V gene is TRBV6-5, the J gene TRBJ1-1; possible D gene TRBD1, 6 bases. V shed 6 bases and J shed 1 base, with 12 bases lying between them. CDR3 length: 14 residues. The germline gives CDR1 MNHEY, CDR2 SVGAGI.

This clone was seen only a few times. The V and J genes are TRBV5-1 and TRBJ2-5, with TRBD1 identical over 8 bases. CDR3 length: 13 residues. Germline CDR1 reads SGHRS; CDR2 reads YFSETQ. V was pared by 3 bases and J by 6 bases, with 4 bases of the junction left unmatched. CDR3 DNA: TGCGCCAGCAGCTCGACAGGGGAACAGACCCAGTACTTC. Protein sequence: CASSSTGEQTQYF.

V and J are TRBV4-1 and TRBJ1-1; D remains unclear. The CDR3 runs 15 residues. The germline CDR1 and CDR2 sequences are MGHRA and YSYEKL. The V end lost 4 bases, the J end lost 5 bases, and 17 bases lay between the germline ends. The CDR3 DNA follows: TGCGCCAGCAGCCCGAGGGCCCAGTTGTGGACTGAAGCTTTCTTT. Its translation: CASSPRAQLWTEAFF.

The rearrangement uses TRBV18 and TRBJ2-5; a possible D gene is TRBD1 (6 bases). Per germline, CDR1 KGHSH and CDR2 LQKENI. The CDR3 is 15 residues long. The V end lost 2 bases, the J end lost 2 bases, and 12 bases lay between the germline ends. The CDR3 region has the DNA TGTGCCAGCTCACCATCCCAGGGGAATCAAGAGACCCAGTACTTC. Encoded protein: CASSPSQGNQETQYF.

This clone was picked up a small number of times. The rearrangement links TRBV30 to TRBJ1-1; 7 nucleotides align to TRBD1. CDR1 and CDR2 (germline): GTSNPN, SVGIG (reference sequence). V lost 0 bases and J lost 4; bases outside the gene matches: 8. This CDR3 comprises 15 residues. The CDR3 bases are TGTGCCTGGAGTGTACATGAGGGGGCTATCACTGAAGCTTTCTTT. This gives the protein CAWSVHEGAITEAFF. The full variable domain, in which reference TRBV30 and TRBJ1-1 provide the parts outside the CDR3, is SQTIHQWPATLVQPVGSPLSLECTVEGTSNPNLYWYRQAAGRGLQLLFYSVGIGQISSEVPQNLSASRPQDRQFILSSKKLLLSDSGFYLCAWSVHEGAITEAFFGQGTRLTVV.

This rearrangement joins TRBV28 to TRBJ1-6; a possible D gene is TRBD1 (5 bases). Trimming removed 3 bases at V and 0 bases at J, with 15 bases between. Germline V gene lookup returns CDR1 MDHEN and CDR2 SYDVKM. CDR3 size: 18 residues. As DNA, the CDR3 is TGTGCCAGCAGTTTCCGCCTGGAGGGGAGCTCCTATAATTCACCCCTCCACTTT. This gives the protein CASSFRLEGSSYNSPLHF.

Only a few counts were recorded for this clone. This chain uses TRBV7-2 with TRBJ2-7; D is possibly TRBD2 (7 bases). Between the trimmed V and J ends, which lost 6 bases and 7 bases, there was a span of 19 bases. This CDR3 comprises 14 residues. CDR1 is SGHTA, CDR2 FQGNSA, per germline. The CDR3: CASRPGRGPEEQYF. The CDR3, as DNA: TGTGCCAGCAGGCCAGGGCGGGGGCCTGAGGAGCAGTACTTC.

The chain recombines TRBV30 with TRBJ1-3; 7 bases align to TRBD1. CDR1 and CDR2 (germline): GTSNPN, SVGIG (reference sequence). V lost 4 bases and J lost 7; bases outside the gene matches: 4. The CDR3 is 12 residues long. CDR3 sequence: CAWTAGGNTIYF. DNA for the CDR3: TGTGCCTGGACGGCAGGGGGGAACACCATATATTTT.

DNA of the CDR3: TGTGCCAGCAGCCCCGTGAGGGGGCTCTACAATGAGCAGTTCTTC. The encoded protein is CASSPVRGLYNEQFF. J is TRBJ2-1 and V is TRBV14, with TRBD1 matching 7 bases. V was clipped by 4 bases and J by 3 bases; unmatched bases: 6. The germline CDR1 and CDR2 sequences are SGHDN and FVKESK. The CDR3 has 15 residues.